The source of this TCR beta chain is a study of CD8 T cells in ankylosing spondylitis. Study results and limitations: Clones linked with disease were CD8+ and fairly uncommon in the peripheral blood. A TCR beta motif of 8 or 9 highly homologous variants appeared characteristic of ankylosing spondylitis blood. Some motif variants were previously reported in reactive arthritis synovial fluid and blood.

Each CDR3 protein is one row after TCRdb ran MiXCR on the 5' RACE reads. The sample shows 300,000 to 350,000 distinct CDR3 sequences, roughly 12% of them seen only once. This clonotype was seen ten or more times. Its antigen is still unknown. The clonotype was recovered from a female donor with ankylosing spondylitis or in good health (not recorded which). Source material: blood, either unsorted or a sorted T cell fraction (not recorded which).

The CDR3 protein is CATGLSSYEQYF. CDR3 nucleotides: TGCGCCACCGGACTGAGCTCCTACGAGCAGTACTTC. The chain carries TRBV10-2 and TRBJ2-7; D perhaps matches TRBD2 (5 bases). V gave up 10 bases and J gave up 0 bases, with 10 bases separating them. Germline V gives CDR1 WSHSY, CDR2 SAAADI. CDR3 length: 12 residues.